The present T cell receptor (beta chain) was sequenced within a study of cytomegalovirus exposure and HLA in healthy donors (dated by TCRdb to 2016 to 2017). Turning to the overall study: An earlier analysis of around 600 of the donors reported more than 250 Gb of sequence data and about 100 million unique TCR beta sequences from about 180 million T cells. Around 330 gigabases of sequencing data and 70 million to 100 million unique TCR sequences made up an early release that covered approximately 700 HLA-typed donors. The genetic ancestry cluster associated with self-reported Caucasian donors included around four fifths of the 398 genotyped donors. The study aimed to test whether signatures of past pathogen exposure could be identified by cataloging public T cell receptors. The study profiled the T cell repertoires of about 640 subjects by immunosequencing and related them to cytomegalovirus serostatus. A separate validation cohort of about 110 different subjects was used in addition to the approximately 700-subject first cohort. To predict cytomegalovirus infection status, the study brought together high-throughput TCR immunosequencing, statistical association of individual TCRs with disease status, and machine learning. To study patterns of TCR occurrence, a later analysis re-analyzed previously published TCR beta repertoires from under 750 donors and added high-resolution HLA genotyping. Rather than drawing on any new phenotypic data, the later analysis identified candidate immune exposures from TCR beta sequences and the way those sequences occurred across donors. An earlier analysis of several hundred of the donors used high-throughput TCR beta sequencing to judge whether each TCR beta V gene segment behaved as functional or pseudogenic. Donor age, sex, ethnicity and CMV serostatus were compiled alongside the repertoire data. Genome-wide SNP genotypes for about three fifths of the roughly 670 donors were used in a later genetic analysis, which treated that subset as a discovery cohort. All discovery cohort repertoires had been generated using a single sequencing platform. HLA typing included class I and class II loci at four-digit resolution. Typing coverage varied by locus: about 620-630 donors for A, B, C, DRB1 and DQB1; more than 500 for DQA1; about 590 for DPA1; approximately 490 for DPB1. Because of strong linkage in the cohort, roughly five DR-DQ haplotypes were treated as single units for association and clustering. Among 398 genotyped donors of the cohort, an average of 235,054 unique TCR beta nucleotide sequences were sequenced per donor, roughly 20% of them non-productive.

Here is what the overall study found, with its caveats: It was suggested by the authors that the approach could potentially be generalized to other disease states and immunological phenotypes. The classifier was reported to diagnose cytomegalovirus status with high specificity and sensitivity in both the original and validation cohorts. Broadly in line with IMGT annotations, most TCR beta V segments showed up in productive rearrangements about 87% or about 30% of the time in an earlier analysis of roughly 590 of the donors. Because HLA typing was missing for some donors at each locus, association tests included only the typed subset. The earlier analysis of a few hundred of the donors excluded fewer than 20 rarely observed V segments, including chromosome 9 orphons, because counts were too low. A further reported finding was that TCR beta sequences accurately predicted the HLA-A and HLA-B alleles for most subjects in the first cohort. In the study, roughly 160 TCR beta chains were listed as associated with cytomegalovirus. Because the 87-base-pair reads could not distinguish some IMGT-functional V segments, including TRBV6-2 and TRBV6-3, those segments were excluded. A later analysis reported that several top co-occurrence clusters appeared linked to parvovirus B19, influenza, CMV and Epstein-Barr virus. An association between a missense DCLRE1C variant and V-gene and J-gene trimming of TCR beta chains was found in a later genetic analysis and replicated in an independent cohort. Three of the identified cytomegalovirus-associated TCR beta chains were confirmed in vitro to be specific for cytomegalovirus antigens. The sequencing pipeline was judged likely to have produced a cluster of highly shared sequence variants as a technical artifact. A later analysis found that most CMV-associated TCR beta chains appeared HLA-restricted, with HLA associations seemingly driven largely by CMV exposure. Specific HLA alleles were associated with 18,000 or so TCR beta sequences at a false discovery rate of 0.05 in a later analysis. According to a later analysis, TCR association rates differed among HLA loci, with DRB1 alleles showing the most associated TCRs and HLA-C alleles showing the fewest. Strong co-occurrence of HLA alleles, especially DR and DQ, made assigning TCR associations to individual alleles difficult. In this cohort, only TCR beta chains were sequenced, and detectable features were limited by the absence of alpha or paired-chain data. Roughly uniform sequencing depth across donors was assumed in presence/absence analyses, although this assumption may not hold. Linkage disequilibrium might explain the correlated functional status among segregating V segments, but an unknown experimental factor could not be ruled out. Immune exposure information for the cohort was limited to CMV serostatus. A later genetic analysis reported fewer N-insertions in productive TCRs among donors in an Asian-associated ancestry cluster than the roughly 690-donor mean. In a later analysis, HLA-associated TCR beta chains were found to be more clonally expanded and to have lower generation probabilities than equally common non-associated chains. While some public TCRs were present in many individuals, most TCR sequences turned up only very rarely across donors.

The cohort consisted of fewer than 700 healthy bone marrow donors. All cohort members were sampled while nominally healthy, although unrecorded immune exposures were likely present. The donor was CMV seronegative and belonged to the group of 350 to 400 seronegative cohort members. Each donor provided a peripheral blood sample, and peripheral blood mononuclear cells were used for TCR beta sequencing. The Qiagen DNeasy Blood Extraction Kit was used to extract genomic DNA from the blood cell samples. The library was produced with the immunoSEQ multiplex PCR assay. For the multiplex PCR, a mixture combining 60 forward primers for TCR Vbeta segments and 13 reverse primers for TCR Jbeta segments was used. A multiplex PCR assay on genomic DNA amplified the CDR3 region of rearranged TCR beta genes. On the Illumina HiSeq System, the amplified TCR beta libraries were sequenced as 87-base-pair reads. In the original analysis: In a later analysis, tens of millions of unique TCR beta chains were counted across the roughly 700 repertoires, and roughly 10 million of these chains were shared by at least two donors. To remove PCR and sequencing errors, raw reads were error-corrected and collapsed into unique sequences using a nearest-neighbor algorithm that merged closely related sequences. Alignment of CDR3 sequences to IMGT reference sequences was used to assign V, D and J gene segments. Each retained sequence needed at least a six-nucleotide match to both a V gene segment and a J gene segment. Rearrangements were classified as productive when the CDR3 lacked stop codons and remained in frame with V and J, and all other rearrangements were classified as non-productive. Following IMGT convention, CDR3 was defined as the stretch from the second conserved V-encoded cysteine to the conserved J-encoded phenylalanine. The earlier analysis of about 530 of the donors excluded any sequence lacking an unambiguous match to a single V gene segment. In an earlier analysis of a few hundred of the donors, a V segment was called functional when productive rearrangements were above 56.7%, and segregating when the standard deviation between donors exceeded 5%. A statistical classification framework was built for diagnosing cytomegalovirus status from the catalog of TCR beta chain sequences. V and J gene assignment, in a later analysis, came from comparing TCR nucleotide sequences with IMGT/GENE-DB human TR gene sequences. In a later analysis, CDR3 sequences and most-parsimonious VDJ recombination scenarios were assigned using the TCRdist pipeline. In a later analysis, every TCR beta chain was defined by the combination of its CDR3 amino acid sequence and its V-gene family, and reads without a unique V-gene family were dropped. To address suspected cross-contamination and a sequencing artifact, a later analysis removed 450 to 700 highly shared, low-generation-probability nucleotide sequences. In a later analysis, a clonal expansion index was calculated for each public chain from normalized within-repertoire ranks of inferred template counts. In a later analysis, generation probabilities were computed with a VDJ recombination model fitted to out-of-frame rearrangements, and the resulting probabilities were checked against IGoR. A later analysis scored TCR-TCR, TCR-HLA and TCR-CMV co-occurrence with hypergeometric tests, applying a repertoire-size bias correction to TCR pairs. A later analysis estimated false discovery rates by permuting HLA or CMV assignments 20 times. A later analysis grouped co-occurring TCRs with DBSCAN, adding TCRdist sequence similarity when clustering within HLA-allele-positive subsets. Repertoires with fewer than 30,000 or more than 120,000 public chains were left out of co-occurrence clustering, as were four to six repertoires with anomalous nucleotide sharing. This immuneACCESS table, as held by TCRdb, lists in-frame sequences with V and J called but not all clones. Of the missing ones, under half trace to an unresolved V gene in checked studies; the others have no known cause. For V, J and clone size, that table is used; D and trimming come from the DNA. The sample yields 150,000 to 200,000 clones; around 80% were counted once. Together, the top ten hold over 1.5% of the sample.

Taken from the germline V gene, the CDR1 and CDR2 loops are SGHVS and FQNEAQ. The CDR3, cysteine through phenylalanine, is 11 amino acids long. Solely the CDR3 DNA is kept, with 33 bases framed from the first base. V lost 6 bases and J lost 4 bases; the stretch between them is 6 bases long. With respect to this clone: What this receptor recognizes is not known. Per-nucleotide qualities are absent, and no much larger clonotype sits a single base away.

This chain is built from TRBV7-8 and TRBJ1-1, with no confidently assigned D gene. The sequence derives from a woman aged 18-35 years in good health and CMV-seronegative. Sequences were obtained from PBMCs. Read as DNA, the sequence is TGTGCCAGCAGGCAGGCCACTGAAGCTTTCTTT. This sequence encodes CASRQATEAFF.